These 28 T cell receptor beta chains were all obtained from the same sample, sequenced in a study of T cell clonality in common variable immunodeficiency. Study-wide results and caveats: Reportedly, TCR beta sequences from common variable immunodeficiency showed fewer deletions and N-nucleotide insertions.

Their specific antigens are unknown. Clones were read by immunoSEQ multiplex PCR, and TCRdb kept only the in-frame ones, dropping some. The specimen has around 40,000 clones, none found just once. The sample consisted of peripheral blood mononuclear cells. The receptors come from a human donor with common variable immunodeficiency.

This clone was counted many times. The CDR3 is cut off 3 residues early in the read; its end comes from the germline J gene. V usage is TRBV20-1 and J usage is TRBJ2-5, with TRBD1 as a possible D gene (6 bases). The germline V and J ends were trimmed by 6 bases and 5 bases, with 22 bases remaining between them. Germline V gene lookup returns CDR1 DFQATT and CDR2 SNEGSKA (reference sequence). This CDR3 region has 15 residues. This CDR3 is CSATLLGALQETQYF. Partial CDR3 DNA: TGCAGTGCAACCCTCTTGGGGGCCCTCCAGGAGACC.

To note about this clone: Sequencing ends 3 residues short of the CDR3 end; the germline J gene provides the rest. The chain links TRBV7-8 to TRBJ1-2, with D possibly being TRBD1 (6 bases). This CDR3 is 14 amino acids long. The V end was cut by 5 bases, the J end by 7 bases, with 17 bases between. Germline V gene sequence: CDR1 SGHVS, CDR2 FQNEAQ. The CDR3 DNA, read in part, is TGTGCCAGCAGCAAAAGGGACACGGCTTCTGGC. As protein: CASSKRDTASG. In full, the CDR3 is CASSKRDTASGYTF.

This clone was seen ten or more times. The observed sequence ends 3 residues before the CDR3 terminus, with the missing tail filled in from the germline J gene. This sequence joins TRBV19 and TRBJ2-4; no definite D call. Germline loops: CDR1 LNHDA, CDR2 SQIVND (reference sequence). V dropped 5 bases and J dropped 0 bases, with 14 bases sitting between them. This CDR3 spans 16 amino acids. The part of the CDR3 DNA that was read is TGTGCCAGTAGTTCGACGGGTACCTTAGCCAAAAACATT. Protein product: CASSSTGTLAKNI. Given in full, the CDR3 is CASSSTGTLAKNIQYF.

This clone was detected only a few times. Read sequence stops 3 residues before the CDR3 end, and the germline J gene provides the missing end. This chain links TRBV30 with TRBJ1-3; TRBD1 is a possible D gene (6 bases). The CDR3 has 14 amino acids. Germline V gene data show CDR1 as GTSNPN and CDR2 as SVGIG (reference sequence). The ends were cut back, 1 base at V and 3 bases at J, with 10 bases in the middle. The part of the CDR3 DNA that was read is TGTGCCTGGAGTGACTCAGGGGTTGGAAACACC. Protein product: CAWSDSGVGNT. The whole CDR3 reads CAWSDSGVGNTIYF.

This clone was recorded at least ten times. The CDR3 goes on 3 residues after the read ends, and that part is filled in from the germline J gene. The V gene is TRBV14, the J gene TRBJ1-1; D is perhaps TRBD1 (5 bases). The CDR3 is 15 amino acids. The V gene's germline CDR1 is SGHDN and CDR2 FVKESK. The CDR3 reads CASSQDGGRAMEAFF. CDR3 DNA, as far as it was read: TGTGCCAGCAGCCAAGATGGTGGCAGGGCGATGGAA. The complete variable domain, with remaining parts taken from reference TRBV14 and TRBJ1-1, reads EAGVTQFPSHSVIEKGQTVTLRCDPISGHDNLYWYRRVMGKEIKFLLHFVKESKQDESGMPNNRFLAERTGGTYSTLKVQPAELEDSGVYFCASSQDGGRAMEAFFGQGTRLTVV.

This clone was observed a handful of times. The sequenced part of the CDR3 DNA is TGTGCCAGTAGTCACCGGGACAGGGTCTACGAG. Protein sequence: CASSHRDRVYE. In full, the CDR3 is CASSHRDRVYEQYF. The chain recombines TRBV19 with TRBJ2-7, with 9 bases aligning to TRBD1. The sequence runs out 3 residues before the end of the CDR3; the remainder is reconstructed from the germline J gene. This CDR3 has 14 amino acids. Germline V gene lookup returns CDR1 LNHDA and CDR2 SQIVND (reference sequence). Germline trimming cut 5 bases from V and 3 bases from J; bases unmatched to any gene: 5.

This clone was observed at least ten times. The missing CDR3 end, 3 residues past where the read stops, is filled in from the germline J gene. The chain employs TRBV7-9 and TRBJ2-2; D is unclear. The ends were cut back, 6 bases at V and 0 bases at J, with 8 bases in the middle. Germline CDR1 reads SEHNR; CDR2 reads FQNEAQ (reference sequence). The CDR3 loop spans 14 amino acids. The sequenced CDR3 bases are TGTGCCAGCAGAAAGCCTACGAACACCGGGGAG. It specifies CASRKPTNTGE. The full CDR3 protein is CASRKPTNTGELFF.

This clone was seen repeatedly, ten times or more. The sequence runs out 3 residues before the end of the CDR3; the remainder is reconstructed from the germline J gene. The chain is built from TRBV30 and TRBJ2-7, with a weak D call TRBD2 (6 bases). The CDR3 contains 12 residues. V lost 0 bases to trimming and J lost 5 bases, with 8 bases between them. Germline V gene data show CDR1 as GTSNPN and CDR2 as SVGIG (reference sequence). The CDR3 reads CAWSVGGDEQYF. CDR3 bases read: TGTGCCTGGAGTGTAGGCGGGGACGAG.

A remark on this clone: The CDR3 end is not reached by the read, which stops 3 residues before it; the germline J gene fills it in. The chain combines TRBV7-3 with TRBJ2-3, with D hard to call. Germline CDR1 reads SGHTA; CDR2 reads FQGTGA. The V end was cut by 5 bases, the J end by 3 bases, with 18 bases between. The CDR3 loop spans 16 amino acids. CDR3 DNA (partial): TGTGCCAGCAGCCCAAAGGCTAGACCATTTACAGATACG. This codes for CASSPKARPFTDT. The entire CDR3 is CASSPKARPFTDTQYF. The full variable domain, its missing parts supplied by reference TRBV7-3 and TRBJ2-3, is GAGVSQTPSNKVTEKGKYVELRCDPISGHTALYWYRQSLGQGPEFLIYFQGTGAADDSGLPNDRFFAVRPEGSVSTLKIQRTERGDSAVYLCASSPKARPFTDTQYFGPGTRLTVL.

This clone was recorded a few times. With the read ending 3 residues before the CDR3 end, the germline J gene is used to fill in that end. This sequence joins TRBV11-2 and TRBJ1-5; D is ambiguous. V was trimmed by 4 bases and J by 6 bases, leaving 16 bases between them. This CDR3 contains 15 residues. CDR1 SGHAT and CDR2 FQNNGV come from the germline V gene. This CDR3 is CASSSPVGLGQPQHF. The covered CDR3 bases are TGTGCCAGCAGCTCCCCCGTAGGGCTTGGTCAGCCC. Drawing the rest from reference TRBV11-2 and TRBJ1-5, the complete variable domain is EAGVAQSPRYKIIEKRQSVAFWCNPISGHATLYWYQQILGQGPKLLIQFQNNGVVDDSQLPKDRFSAERLKGVDSTLKIQPAKLEDSAVYLCASSSPVGLGQPQHFGDGTRLSIL.

This clone was seen more than once but under ten times. The CDR3 DNA, read in part, is TGTGCCTGGAGTGCCGGAAGACAGCCACCC. This gives the protein CAWSAGRQPP. The entire CDR3 protein reads CAWSAGRQPPLHF. V is TRBV30 and J is TRBJ1-6; weak D call: TRBD1 (5 bases). The read falls 3 residues short of the CDR3 end, and the missing part is taken from the germline J gene. The CDR3 spans 13 residues. CDR1 is GTSNPN, CDR2 SVGIG, per germline (reference sequence). Trimming took 1 base from V and 11 from J, leaving 12 bases between them. The complete variable domain, with remaining parts taken from reference TRBV30 and TRBJ1-6, reads SQTIHQWPATLVQPVGSPLSLECTVEGTSNPNLYWYRQAAGRGLQLLFYSVGIGQISSEVPQNLSASRPQDRQFILSSKKLLLSDSGFYLCAWSAGRQPPLHFGNGTRLTVT.

This clone was recorded at least ten times. The read terminates 3 residues before the CDR3 end, so the remaining end is supplied by the germline J gene. The rearrangement joins TRBV7-2 to TRBJ1-1, with a possible D match to TRBD1 (6 bases). CDR3 length: 12 residues. The germline CDR1 and CDR2 sequences are SGHTA and FQGNSA. Partial CDR3 DNA: TGTGCCAGCAGCTTAGGCCAGGGGACA. Translated, it gives CASSLGQGT. The entire CDR3 protein reads CASSLGQGTAFF.

There are many counts of this clone. The read ends 3 residues shy of where the CDR3 ends; the end is completed using the germline J gene. The chain links TRBV20-1 to TRBJ2-5; D gene unclear. V was trimmed by 6 bases and J by 3 bases, leaving 8 bases between them. The CDR3 contains 11 residues. The germline V gene encodes CDR1 DFQATT and CDR2 SNEGSKA (reference sequence). CDR3 DNA (partial): TGCAGTGCAAGCCGGGAAGAGACC. This codes for CSASREET. The entire CDR3 protein reads CSASREETQYF.

This clone was recorded at least ten times. The sequence runs out 3 residues before the end of the CDR3; the remainder is reconstructed from the germline J gene. V and J are TRBV18 and TRBJ2-4; D is ambiguous. The CDR3 length is 16 residues. Germline assignment: CDR1 KGHSH and CDR2 LQKENI. Deletions cut 0 bases from V and 0 bases from J, with 9 bases between. The CDR3 DNA, read in part, is TGTGCCAGCTCACCACCGCAACAGCTAGCCAAAAACATT. This gives the protein CASSPPQQLAKNI. The full CDR3 protein is CASSPPQQLAKNIQYF.

This clone was picked up many times. The DNA ends 3 residues before the CDR3 does, and the rest of the CDR3 is filled in from the germline J gene. The V and J genes are TRBV28 and TRBJ1-2; 7 bases map to TRBD1. Per germline, CDR1 MDHEN and CDR2 SYDVKM. The CDR3 length is 13 residues. J lost 4 bases, V lost 10 bases, and 9 bases had no gene match. The sequenced part of the CDR3 DNA is TGTGCCACCTTAAAACAGGGGCCCTATGGC. It specifies CATLKQGPYG. The CDR3 in its entirety is CATLKQGPYGYTF.

About this clone: The observed sequence ends 3 residues before the CDR3 terminus, with the missing tail filled in from the germline J gene. This chain links TRBV5-1 with TRBJ2-3, with D maybe TRBD2 (5 bases). Germline CDR1 and CDR2: SGHRS and YFSETQ. This CDR3 is built from 16 residues. Deletions cut 0 bases from V and 8 bases from J, with 19 bases between. The CDR3 is CASSLGERLSTATQYF. Partial CDR3 DNA: TGCGCCAGCAGCTTGGGGGAGCGGCTTTCGACCGCTACG.

This clone was seen a few times. The read ends 3 residues before the CDR3 terminus; that terminus is restored from the germline J gene. The chain carries TRBV5-6 and TRBJ2-7, with 9 bases aligning to TRBD2. The CDR3 is 14 amino acids. The J segment lost 6 bases and the V segment lost 3 bases, leaving 7 bases of the junction unmatched. CDR1 is SGHDT and CDR2 is YYEEEE in the germline V gene. Partial CDR3 DNA: TGTGCCAGCAGCTGGGGAGTAGCGGGAGCCGAG. It encodes CASSWGVAGAE. The CDR3 in full is CASSWGVAGAEQYF.

This clone has only a few counts. The read stops 3 residues short of the end of the CDR3; the missing end is completed from the germline J gene. This chain joins TRBV2 and TRBJ2-3; 10 nucleotides align to TRBD2. This CDR3 is built from 15 residues. Germline V gives CDR1 SNHLY, CDR2 FYNNEI. J was trimmed by 6 bases and V by 8 bases; bases with no gene match: 11. The part of the CDR3 DNA that was read is TGTGCCAGCCTAGCGGGGCTAGCGGGAGCTGATACG. Translation: CASLAGLAGADT. The entire CDR3 protein reads CASLAGLAGADTQYF.

In its sample, this clone was seen many times. The read falls 3 residues short of the CDR3 end, and the missing part is taken from the germline J gene. The chain has TRBV19 and TRBJ2-7; 7 bases fit TRBD1. The V gene's germline CDR1 is LNHDA and CDR2 SQIVND (reference sequence). Trimming removed 4 bases from V and 3 bases from J; junction bases left unmatched: 6. The CDR3 spans 14 residues. CDR3 loop: CASSTSRDSYEQYF. The DNA read from the CDR3 is TGTGCCAGTAGTACCTCCCGGGACAGCTACGAG.

This clone came up a few times. The missing CDR3 end, 3 residues past where the read stops, is filled in from the germline J gene. The chain joins TRBV6-1 to TRBJ2-2; 8 nucleotides line up with TRBD1. The V and J ends lost 4 bases and 6 bases, in that order; junction bases with no gene match: 4. Germline V gene data show CDR1 as MNHNS and CDR2 as SASEGT. CDR3 length: 14 residues. CDR3: CASSATGVAGELFF. The sequenced CDR3 bases are TGTGCCAGCAGTGCGACAGGGGTGGCCGGGGAG.

This clone has more than one count but fewer than ten. The sequenced part of the CDR3 DNA is TGTGCCAGTAGTAGATGGACAGCATCTGGAAACACC. Translating gives CASSRWTASGNT. The whole CDR3 protein reads CASSRWTASGNTIYF. The rearrangement uses TRBV19 and TRBJ1-3; possibly TRBD1 for D (6 bases). Read data end 3 residues before the CDR3 end; the end is taken from the germline J gene. The germline V gene encodes CDR1 LNHDA and CDR2 SQIVND (reference sequence). Trimming shortened V by 4 bases and J by 1 base, and 11 bases separated the two germline ends. This CDR3 is 15 amino acids long. Together with reference TRBV19 and TRBJ1-3, the CDR3 gives the full variable domain: DGGITQSPKYLFRKEGQNVTLSCEQNLNHDAMYWYRQDPGQGLRLIYYSQIVNDFQKGDIAEGYSVSREKKESFPLTVTSAQKNPTAFYLCASSRWTASGNTIYFGEGSWLTVV.

This clone was observed at least ten times. The CDR3 DNA, read in part, is TGTGCCTATTCCGGGACGGGGGGAGCTGGAAACACC. Translated, it gives CAYSGTGGAGNT. The CDR3 in full is CAYSGTGGAGNTIYF. The V and J genes are TRBV30 and TRBJ1-3; tentatively, D is TRBD1 (5 bases). With the read ending 3 residues before the CDR3 end, the germline J gene is used to fill in that end. The CDR3 is 15 residues long. Trimming left V 7 bases short and J 2 bases short, with 18 bases between. Germline V CDR1 and CDR2: GTSNPN, SVGIG (reference sequence).

This clone has ten or more counts. The read ends 3 residues shy of where the CDR3 ends; the end is completed using the germline J gene. The chain links TRBV7-2 to TRBJ1-4; the match to TRBD1 covers 10 bases. Germline V gives CDR1 SGHTA, CDR2 FQGNSA. V dropped 2 bases and J dropped 8; count of bases not matched to a gene: 5. CDR3 length: 15 amino acids. The CDR3 sequence: CASSLRQGAGEKLFF. CDR3 DNA (partial): TGTGCCAGCAGCTTAAGACAGGGGGCCGGGGAAAAA.

This clone was counted at least ten times. The missing CDR3 end, 3 residues past where the read stops, is filled in from the germline J gene. The chain couples TRBV7-2 to TRBJ2-7; D gene ambiguous. This CDR3 has 15 residues. Germline CDR1 and CDR2: SGHTA and FQGNSA. The germline V and J ends were trimmed by 1 base and 2 bases, with 12 bases remaining between them. CDR3 DNA (partial): TGTGCCAGCAGCTTAGTGGCAGGCCAAACCTACGAG. It is translated as CASSLVAGQTYE. The whole CDR3 sequence reads CASSLVAGQTYEQYF.

This clone was observed a few times. The CDR3 end falls 3 residues outside the read, so it is completed with the germline J gene. V gene TRBV6-2 or TRBV6-3 combines with J gene TRBJ2-3; the match to TRBD2 covers 9 bases. V trimming: 0 bases; J trimming: 1 base; junction bases outside the gene matches: 2. This CDR3 contains 16 residues. The V gene's germline CDR1 is MNHEY and CDR2 SVGEGT. This CDR3 reads CASSYSVAGGTDTQYF. The sequenced part of the CDR3 DNA is TGTGCCAGCAGTTACTCCGTAGCGGGGGGCACAGATACG.

As regards this clone: The CDR3 end falls 3 residues outside the read, so it is completed with the germline J gene. The chain links TRBV19 to TRBJ2-3, with TRBD1 as a possible D gene (6 bases). CDR3 length: 13 amino acids. Germline lookup yields CDR1 LNHDA and CDR2 SQIVND (reference sequence). Trimming cost V 4 bases and J 5 bases, with 10 bases left between them. The CDR3 bases that were read are TGTGCCAGTAGTACCAAACAGGGAGATACG. It yields the protein CASSTKQGDT. The full CDR3 sequence reads CASSTKQGDTQYF.

This clone turned up a few times. The read stops 3 residues short of the end of the CDR3; the missing end is completed from the germline J gene. The chain employs TRBV6-2 or TRBV6-3 and TRBJ2-3, with TRBD1 identical over 7 bases. CDR3 size: 16 residues. CDR1 is MNHEY, CDR2 SVGEGT, per germline. J lost 1 base, V lost 7 bases, and 11 bases had no gene match. CDR3 region: CASTDRVPAGTDTQYF. The DNA read from the CDR3 is TGTGCCAGCACCGACAGGGTGCCAGCGGGCACAGATACG.

This clone was counted many times. The read is 3 residues too short to cover the CDR3 end, so that end is filled in from the germline J gene. The chain uses TRBV7-9 and TRBJ1-6, with 9 bases matching TRBD1. Trimming removed 5 bases from V and 9 bases from J; junction bases left unmatched: 8. This CDR3 region has 15 residues. Germline CDR1 reads SEHNR; CDR2 reads FQNEAQ (reference sequence). The CDR3 loop reads CASSPPTGGSSPLHF. CDR3 DNA (partial): TGTGCCAGCAGCCCCCCTACAGGGGGCAGTTCACCC.